This T cell receptor beta chain comes out of a study of beta chain features in type 1 diabetes. Reverse transcription of all isolated RNA meant that expressed TCRB transcripts were sequenced. Assay: immunoSEQ multiplex PCR; the TCRdb copy retains only in-frame clones and omits some. This table has about 900,000 clones, roughly 17% appearing once. Germline V gene lookup returns CDR1 MNHNY and CDR2 SVGAGI (reference sequence). The CDR3 runs to 15 residues. The V gene end was trimmed by 5 bases and the J gene end by 3 bases; junction bases not matched to a gene: 8. The chain is built from TRBV6-6 and TRBJ2-3, with 7 bases lining up with TRBD2. What was sequenced was naive CD4+ T cells from blood. This clonotype originated in a woman aged 18-29 years in good health. As DNA, the CDR3 is TGTGCCAGCAGTCCCCGCGGGAGAAGTACAGATACGCAGTATTTT. Its protein is CASSPRGRSTDTQYF.